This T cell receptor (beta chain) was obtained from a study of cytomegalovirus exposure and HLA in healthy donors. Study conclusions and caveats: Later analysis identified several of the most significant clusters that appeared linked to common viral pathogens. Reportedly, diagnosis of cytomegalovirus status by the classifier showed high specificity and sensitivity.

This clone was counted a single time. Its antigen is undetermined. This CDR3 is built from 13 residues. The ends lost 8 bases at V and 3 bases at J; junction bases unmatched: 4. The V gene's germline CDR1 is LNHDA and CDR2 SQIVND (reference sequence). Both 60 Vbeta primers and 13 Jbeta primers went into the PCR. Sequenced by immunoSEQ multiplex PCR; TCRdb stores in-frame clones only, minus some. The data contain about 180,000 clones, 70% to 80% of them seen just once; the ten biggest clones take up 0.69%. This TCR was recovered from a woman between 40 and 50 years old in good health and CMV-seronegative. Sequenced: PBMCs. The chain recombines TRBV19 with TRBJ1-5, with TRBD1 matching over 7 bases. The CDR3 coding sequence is TGTGCCAGTTGTGGGACAGTCAATCAGCCCCAGCATTTT. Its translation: CASCGTVNQPQHF.